The 6 T cell receptor beta chains given below trace back to one sample, sequenced in a study of blood T cell repertoires in COVID-19. The table came from immunoSEQ multiplex PCR; TCRdb's copy has only in-frame clones and leaves some out. The data contain about 23,000 clones, approximately 85% of them seen just once; the ten biggest clones take up 20% to 25%. Material for sequencing was peripheral blood. The receptors shown here come from a man aged 70 or older in a cohort sampled during active COVID-19.

This chain joins TRBV9 and TRBJ1-3, with 7 positions matching TRBD1. This CDR3 has 16 residues. CDR1 is SGDLS and CDR2 is YYNGEE in the germline V gene. Germline trimming cut 0 bases from V and 2 bases from J; bases unmatched to any gene: 5. The CDR3 loop reads CASSVAPDRAGNTIYF. As DNA, the CDR3 is TGTGCCAGCAGCGTAGCCCCCGACAGGGCTGGAAACACCATATATTTT.

This chain connects TRBV2 to TRBJ1-5, with 9 bases identical to TRBD1. CDR1 and CDR2 (germline): SNHLY, FYNNEI. The trim removed 6 bases at V and 4 bases at J, leaving 13 bases unmatched. The CDR3 is made up of 17 amino acids. The CDR3 coding sequence is TGTGCCAGCAGCCCTAAGGGGGGGACAGGGAAAAATCAGCCCCAGCATTTT. Protein sequence: CASSPKGGTGKNQPQHF.

The chain employs TRBV2 and TRBJ2-3; a weak D match, TRBD2 (5 bases). CDR1 is SNHLY and CDR2 is FYNNEI in the germline V gene. CDR3 length equals 17 residues. V was shortened by 1 base and J by 0 bases, with 14 bases between the two germline ends. The CDR3 sequence: CASSEGWVARSTDTQYF. The CDR3 nucleotides are TGTGCCAGCAGTGAAGGTTGGGTAGCGCGAAGCACAGATACGCAGTATTTT. Full variable domain (missing parts from reference TRBV2 and TRBJ2-3): EPEVTQTPSHQVTQMGQEVILRCVPISNHLYFYWYRQILGQKVEFLVSFYNNEISEKSEIFDDQFSVERPDGSNFTLKIRSTKLEDSAMYFCASSEGWVARSTDTQYFGPGTRLTVL.

This clone was recorded a few times. The J gene is TRBJ1-4, the V gene TRBV4-2, with D unclear. The V and J ends lost 4 bases and 4 bases respectively, with 22 bases between them. CDR3 size: 18 residues. Germline V gene data show CDR1 as LGHNA and CDR2 as YNFKEQ. The CDR3 spells CASSPFTGFLRGNEKLFF. CDR3 nucleotide sequence: TGTGCCAGCAGCCCCTTTACTGGGTTTCTCCGGGGTAATGAAAAACTGTTTTTT.

This sequence joins TRBV9 and TRBJ2-3, with 9 nucleotides matching TRBD2. Trimming at V came to 7 bases and at J to 4 bases, leaving 4 bases not matched to a gene. CDR3 size: 13 residues. Per the germline V gene, CDR1 is SGDLS and CDR2 is YYNGEE. CDR3 loop: CASGRGRADTQYF. In DNA, the CDR3 is TGTGCCAGCGGCCGCGGGAGGGCAGATACGCAGTATTTT.

The rearrangement uses TRBV25-1 and TRBJ2-7, with 7 bases identical to TRBD1. The J segment lost 9 bases and the V segment lost 6 bases, leaving 11 bases of the junction unmatched. The germline gives CDR1 MGHDK, CDR2 SYGVNS. The CDR3 is made up of 13 amino acids. DNA for the CDR3: TGTGCCAGCAGATTTGGACAGGCATCACGGCAGTACTTC. Protein product: CASRFGQASRQYF.